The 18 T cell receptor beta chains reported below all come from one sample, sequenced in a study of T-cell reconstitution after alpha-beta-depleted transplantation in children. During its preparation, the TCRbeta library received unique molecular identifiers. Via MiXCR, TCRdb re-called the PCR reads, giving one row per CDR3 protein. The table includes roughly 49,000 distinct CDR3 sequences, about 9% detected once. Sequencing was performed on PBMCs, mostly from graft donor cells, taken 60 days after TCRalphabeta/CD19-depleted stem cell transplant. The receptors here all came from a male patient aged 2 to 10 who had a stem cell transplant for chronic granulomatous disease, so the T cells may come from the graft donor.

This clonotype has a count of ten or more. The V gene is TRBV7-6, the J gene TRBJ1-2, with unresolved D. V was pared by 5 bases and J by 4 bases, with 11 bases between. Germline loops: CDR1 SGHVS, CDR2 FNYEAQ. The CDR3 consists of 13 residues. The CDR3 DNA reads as TGTGCCAGCAGCGGGTTACACGGCTATGGCTACACCTTC. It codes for CASSGLHGYGYTF.

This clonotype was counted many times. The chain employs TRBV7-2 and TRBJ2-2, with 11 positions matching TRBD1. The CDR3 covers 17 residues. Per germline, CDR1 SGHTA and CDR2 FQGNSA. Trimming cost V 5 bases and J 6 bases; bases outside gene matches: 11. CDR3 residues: CASSPRGGTGGSGELFF. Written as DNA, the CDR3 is TGTGCCAGCAGCCCTAGAGGGGGGACAGGGGGGTCCGGGGAGCTGTTTTTT.

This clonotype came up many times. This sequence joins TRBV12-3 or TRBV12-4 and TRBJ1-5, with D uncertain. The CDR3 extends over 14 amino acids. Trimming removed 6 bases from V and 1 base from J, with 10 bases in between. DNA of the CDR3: TGTGCCAGCAGCCCCGATGGAAGCAATCAGCCCCAGCATTTT. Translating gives CASSPDGSNQPQHF.

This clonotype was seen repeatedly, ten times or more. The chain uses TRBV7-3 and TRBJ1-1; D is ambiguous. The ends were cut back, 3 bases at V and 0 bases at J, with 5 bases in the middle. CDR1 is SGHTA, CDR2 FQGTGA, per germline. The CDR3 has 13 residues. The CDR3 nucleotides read TGTGCCAGCAGCTTGTTAGTGAACACTGAAGCTTTCTTT. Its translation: CASSLLVNTEAFF.

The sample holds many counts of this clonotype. CDR3 nucleotide sequence: TGCAGTGCCAGGACTAGCGGGACAACCTACGAGCAGTACTTC. This sequence encodes CSARTSGTTYEQYF. The chain carries TRBV20-1 and TRBJ2-7; TRBD2 agrees at 12 bases. CDR1 is DFQATT and CDR2 is SNEGSKA in the germline V gene (reference sequence). The CDR3 consists of 14 residues. The J segment lost 2 bases and the V segment lost 6 bases, leaving 5 bases of the junction unmatched.

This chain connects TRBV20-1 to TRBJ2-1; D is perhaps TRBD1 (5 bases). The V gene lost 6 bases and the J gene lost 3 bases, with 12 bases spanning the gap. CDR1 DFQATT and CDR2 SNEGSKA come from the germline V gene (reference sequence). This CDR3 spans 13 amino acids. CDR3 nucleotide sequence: TGCAGTGCCCAGGGTGCAAGCTACAATGAGCAGTTCTTC. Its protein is CSAQGASYNEQFF.

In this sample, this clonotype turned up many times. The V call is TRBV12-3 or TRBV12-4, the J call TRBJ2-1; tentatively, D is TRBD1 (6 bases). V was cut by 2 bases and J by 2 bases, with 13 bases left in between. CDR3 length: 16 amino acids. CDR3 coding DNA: TGTGCCAGCAGTTTACAGGGGCCGCTCGCCTACAATGAGCAGTTCTTC. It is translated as CASSLQGPLAYNEQFF.

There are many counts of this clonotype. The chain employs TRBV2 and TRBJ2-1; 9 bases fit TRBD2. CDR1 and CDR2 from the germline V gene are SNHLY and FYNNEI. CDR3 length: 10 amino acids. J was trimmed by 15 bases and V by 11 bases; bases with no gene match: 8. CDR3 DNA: TGTGCCTGCGGACTAGCGACGCCGTTCTTC. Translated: CACGLATPFF.

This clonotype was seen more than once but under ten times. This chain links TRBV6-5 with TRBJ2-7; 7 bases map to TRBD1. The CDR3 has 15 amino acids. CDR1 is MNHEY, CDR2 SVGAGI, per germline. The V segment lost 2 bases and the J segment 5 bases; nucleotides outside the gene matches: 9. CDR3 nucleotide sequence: TGTGCCAGCAGTTACCTCCAGACAGGGCCCAACGAGCAGTACTTC. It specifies CASSYLQTGPNEQYF.

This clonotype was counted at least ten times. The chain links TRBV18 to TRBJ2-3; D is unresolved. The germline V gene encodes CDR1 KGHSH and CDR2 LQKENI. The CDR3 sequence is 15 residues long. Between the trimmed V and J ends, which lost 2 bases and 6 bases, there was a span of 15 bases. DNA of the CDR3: TGTGCCAGCTCACCATACGCGAGTTTCGCGGATACGCAGTATTTT. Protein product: CASSPYASFADTQYF.

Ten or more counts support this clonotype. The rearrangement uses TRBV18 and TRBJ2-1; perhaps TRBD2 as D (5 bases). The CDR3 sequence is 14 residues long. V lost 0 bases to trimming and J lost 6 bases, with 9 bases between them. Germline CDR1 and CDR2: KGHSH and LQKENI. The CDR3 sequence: CASSPPSLANEQFF. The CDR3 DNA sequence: TGTGCCAGCTCACCACCGTCCCTAGCCAATGAGCAGTTCTTC.

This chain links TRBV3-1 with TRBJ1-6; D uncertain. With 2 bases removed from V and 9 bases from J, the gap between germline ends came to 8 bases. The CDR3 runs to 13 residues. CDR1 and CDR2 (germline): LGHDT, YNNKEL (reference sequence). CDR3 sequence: CASSQTGPSPLHF. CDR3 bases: TGTGCCAGCAGCCAAACCGGGCCTTCACCCCTCCACTTT.

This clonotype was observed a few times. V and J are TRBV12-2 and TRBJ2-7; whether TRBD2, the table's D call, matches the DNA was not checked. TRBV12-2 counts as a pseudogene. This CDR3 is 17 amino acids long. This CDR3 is CASRLTSSGTKSYEQYF. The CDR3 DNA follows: TGTGCAAGTCGCTTAACCTCCTCCGGGACTAAGAGCTACGAGCAGTACTTC.

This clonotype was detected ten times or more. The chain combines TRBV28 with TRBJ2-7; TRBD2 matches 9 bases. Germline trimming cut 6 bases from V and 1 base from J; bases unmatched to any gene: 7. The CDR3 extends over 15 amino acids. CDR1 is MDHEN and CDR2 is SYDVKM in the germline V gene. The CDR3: CASRPQLAGSYEQYF. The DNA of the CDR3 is TGTGCCAGCAGACCCCAGCTAGCGGGGTCCTACGAGCAGTACTTC.

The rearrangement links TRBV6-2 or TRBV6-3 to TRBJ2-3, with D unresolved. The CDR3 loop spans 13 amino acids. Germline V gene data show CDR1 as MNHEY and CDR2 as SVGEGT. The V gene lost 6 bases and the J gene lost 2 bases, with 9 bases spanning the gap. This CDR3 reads CASRPLTTDTQYF. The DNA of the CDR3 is TGTGCCAGCAGACCCCTAACCACAGATACGCAGTATTTT.

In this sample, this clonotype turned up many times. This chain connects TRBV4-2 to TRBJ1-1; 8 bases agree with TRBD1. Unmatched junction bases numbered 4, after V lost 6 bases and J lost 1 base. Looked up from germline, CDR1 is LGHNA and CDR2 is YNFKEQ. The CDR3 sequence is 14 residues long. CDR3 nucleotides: TGTGCCAGCAGTCGTACAGGGGGGAACACTGAAGCTTTCTTT. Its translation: CASSRTGGNTEAFF.

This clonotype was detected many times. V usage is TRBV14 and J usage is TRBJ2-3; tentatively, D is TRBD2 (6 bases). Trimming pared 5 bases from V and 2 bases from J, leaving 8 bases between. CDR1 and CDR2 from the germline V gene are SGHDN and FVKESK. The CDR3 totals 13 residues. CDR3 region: CASSWTITDTQYF. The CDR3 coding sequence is TGTGCCAGCAGCTGGACTATCACAGATACGCAGTATTTT.

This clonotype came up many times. DNA for the CDR3: TGTGCCAGCAGCTTCGGCAGGGAACGGAGTGAAAAACTGTTTTTT. This codes for CASSFGRERSEKLFF. The chain links TRBV13 to TRBJ1-4; weak D call: TRBD1 (5 bases). The CDR3 covers 15 residues. Per the germline V gene, CDR1 is PRHDT and CDR2 is FYEKMQ (reference sequence). Trimming stripped 3 bases from V and 7 bases from J, with 15 bases between. The full variable domain, with the rest looked up from reference TRBV13 and TRBJ1-4, is AAGVIQSPRHLIKEKRETATLKCYPIPRHDTVYWYQQGPGQDPQFLISFYEKMQSDKGSIPDRFSAQQFSDYHSELNMSSLELGDSALYFCASSFGRERSEKLFFGSGTQLSVL.